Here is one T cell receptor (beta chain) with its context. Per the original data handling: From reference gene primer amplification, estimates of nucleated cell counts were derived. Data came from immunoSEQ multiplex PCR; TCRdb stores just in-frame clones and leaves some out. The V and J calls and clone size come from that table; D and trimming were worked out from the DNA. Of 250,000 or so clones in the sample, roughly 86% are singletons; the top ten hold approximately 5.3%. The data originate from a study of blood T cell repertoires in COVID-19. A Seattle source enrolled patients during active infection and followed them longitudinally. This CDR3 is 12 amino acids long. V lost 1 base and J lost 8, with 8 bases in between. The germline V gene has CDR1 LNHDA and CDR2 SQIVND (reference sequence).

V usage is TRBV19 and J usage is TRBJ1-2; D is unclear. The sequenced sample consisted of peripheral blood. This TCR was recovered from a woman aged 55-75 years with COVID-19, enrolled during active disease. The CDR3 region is CASSIVGRGYTF. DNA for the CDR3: TGTGCCAGTAGTATAGTGGGGAGAGGCTACACCTTC.